The rows below give T cell receptor beta chains drawn from one sample of a study of cytomegalovirus exposure and HLA in healthy donors. Assay used: immunoSEQ multiplex PCR; TCRdb lists only in-frame clones, some missing. Its table lists around 64,000 clones. Sequences were obtained from PBMCs. Every receptor here comes from a female donor in good health and CMV-seropositive. The CDR3 runs from the conserved cysteine through the conserved F or W. D genes are given only for firm matches.

>-|TRBV28|TRBJ2-2
TGTGCCAGCAGTTCAGGGAAGAACACCGGGGAGCTGTTTTTT
CASSSGKNTGELFF
>-|TRBV29-1|TRBJ2-5
TGCAGCGTTGAAGGTTTTGAGAAAGAGACCCAGTACTTC
CSVEGFEKETQYF
>TRBD1|TRBV4-2|TRBJ2-7
TGTGCCAGCAGACCTACAGGGGTAGGGATCGCCTACGAGCAGTACTTC
CASRPTGVGIAYEQYF
>-|TRBV6-4|TRBJ2-1
TGTGCCAGCAGTGACAGTCTAGAAAACAATGAGCAGTTCTTC
CASSDSLENNEQFF
>-|TRBV6-6|TRBJ1-2
TGTGCCAGCAGTTACTCGAAGGGGTCGGCTGGCTACACCTTC
CASSYSKGSAGYTF
>TRBD1|TRBV18|TRBJ2-2
TGTGCCAGCTCACCACGGGCTCCCGTCGGACAGGGGAACACCGGGGAGCTGTTTTTT
CASSPRAPVGQGNTGELFF
>TRBD1|TRBV28|TRBJ2-5
TGTGCCAGCAGTGGTCAGGGGGCGCAGACCCAGTACTTC
CASSGQGAQTQYF
>TRBD1|TRBV6-5|TRBJ2-7
TGTGCCAGCAGTTACGCTTCGACAGGGGGTCTCTACGAGCAGTACTTC
CASSYASTGGLYEQYF
>-|TRBV4-2|TRBJ1-4
TGTGCCAGCAGCCTTGGACAAGATGAAAAACTGTTTTTT
CASSLGQDEKLFF
>-|TRBV6-1|TRBJ2-3
TGTGCCAGCAGGGCCACAGGGTCCGGCACAGATACGCAGTATTTT
CASRATGSGTDTQYF
>-|TRBV6-6|TRBJ2-3
TGTGCCAGCAGTTACGCGGCCGGCACAGATACGCAGTATTTT
CASSYAAGTDTQYF
>-|TRBV19|TRBJ1-3
TGTGCCAGTAGTGTACAGGGCTACTCTGGAAACACCATATATTTT
CASSVQGYSGNTIYF
>TRBD1|TRBV4-3|TRBJ1-4
TGCGCCAGCACTCACCGGGACAGGGTCGGGGAAAAACTGTTTTTT
CASTHRDRVGEKLFF
>-|TRBV9|TRBJ1-1
TGTGCCAGCAGCGCCCGGGAGGGAAACACTGAAGCTTTCTTT
CASSAREGNTEAFF
>-|TRBV30|TRBJ1-4
TGTGCCTGGAGCGCCACAGAGTTTCCGAATGAAAAACTGTTTTTT
CAWSATEFPNEKLFF
>-|TRBV18|TRBJ1-5
TGTGCCAGCTCACCAATAGAGGGCCGTGGACAGCCCCAGCATTTT
CASSPIEGRGQPQHF
>-|TRBV6-5|TRBJ1-1
TGTGCCAGCTGCGGGAGGGCTGAAGCTTTCTTT
CASCGRAEAFF
>-|TRBV7-8|TRBJ2-5
TGTGCCAGCAGGTTCGCCGGGACTGAGACCCAGTACTTC
CASRFAGTETQYF
>-|TRBV11-3|TRBJ2-7
TGTGCCAGCAGCCAAGGCGGGGCAGACTACGAGCAGTACTTC
CASSQGGADYEQYF
>TRBD1|TRBV6-5|TRBJ2-7
TGTGCCAGCAGTTATCCGGGACAGGGAGCCTACGAGCAGTACTTC
CASSYPGQGAYEQYF
>-|TRBV5-1|TRBJ1-1
TGCGCCAGCAGCCCGGGCGGGGTTGACACTGAAGCTTTCTTT
CASSPGGVDTEAFF
>TRBD2|TRBV4-3|TRBJ2-7
TGCGCCAGCAGCCAAGACGTCGCTAGCGGACTCTACGAGCAGTACTTC
CASSQDVASGLYEQYF
>TRBD2|TRBV6-4|TRBJ2-1
TGTGCCAGCAGTGACTCACCTAGCGGTTCTGATGTCAATGAGCAGTTCTTC
CASSDSPSGSDVNEQFF
>-|TRBV18|TRBJ2-1
TGTGCCAGCTCACCTATCCGAGACAATGAGCAGTTCTTC
CASSPIRDNEQFF
>-|TRBV28|TRBJ1-1
TGTGCCAGCACCGACCCCCAGGGTTTTGAGGCTTTCTTT
CASTDPQGFEAFF
>-|TRBV13|TRBJ1-4
TGTGCCAGCAGCACGGACGGGGTTGAAAAACTGTTTTTT
CASSTDGVEKLFF
>TRBD1|TRBV7-6|TRBJ2-7
TGTGCCAGCAGCAATGACGACAGGGGATCCTACGAGCAGTACTTC
CASSNDDRGSYEQYF
>-|TRBV9|TRBJ1-2
TGTGCCAGCAGCGTACCGGGAACCTATGGCTACACCTTC
CASSVPGTYGYTF
>-|TRBV4-1|TRBJ2-3
TGCGCCAGCAGCCAAGGACTGCGGGATACGCAGTATTTT
CASSQGLRDTQYF
>-|TRBV18|TRBJ1-1
TGTGCCAGCTCCCAGGCAATGGACACTGAAGCTTTCTTT
CASSQAMDTEAFF
>TRBD2|TRBV7-3|TRBJ2-3
TGTGCCAGCAGCTTAAAGGCGGGGGGCATGGATACGCAGTATTTT
CASSLKAGGMDTQYF
>TRBD1|TRBV10-3|TRBJ1-1
TGTGCCATCAGAAACTTAGGGACAGGAACGAACACTGAAGCTTTCTTT
CAIRNLGTGTNTEAFF
>-|TRBV5-6|TRBJ2-3
TGTGCCAGCAGCTATGCACCCGCTAGATCGGAGTATTTT
CASSYAPARSEYF
>TRBD1|TRBV6-1|TRBJ1-1
TGTGCCAGCAGTGAAGCGCTTCAGGGGGTATCTGAAGCTTTCTTT
CASSEALQGVSEAFF
>-|TRBV5-5|TRBJ2-7
TGTGCCAGCAGCTTGGCATATATCAGGTTTCTAGGGGAGGCCTACGAGCAGTACTTC
CASSLAYIRFLGEAYEQYF
>TRBD1|TRBV4-3|TRBJ2-6
TGCGCCAGCAGCGCCTCCGGGACAGGGCCCTCTGGGGCCAACGTCCTGACTTTC
CASSASGTGPSGANVLTF
>-|TRBV6-1|TRBJ2-7
TGTGCCAGCAAGTCGGCGGAAAACTCCTACGAGCAGTACTTC
CASKSAENSYEQYF
>-|TRBV7-3|TRBJ1-2
TGTGCCAGCGGAGCTGAGGGCTACACCTTC
CASGAEGYTF
>-|TRBV5-8|TRBJ1-1
TGTGCCAGCAGCTTGGTGGGTTTCGGGACTGAAGCTTTCTTT
CASSLVGFGTEAFF
>TRBD1|TRBV6-5|TRBJ2-7
TGTGCCAGCAGCCCCGGGACAGGGGGCTCCTACGAGCAGTACTTC
CASSPGTGGSYEQYF
>TRBD1|TRBV9|TRBJ2-3
TGTGCCAGCAGCGTTTTCGGACAGGAAAGCACAGATACGCAGTATTTT
CASSVFGQESTDTQYF
>-|TRBV6-5|TRBJ2-1
TGTGCCAGCAGTTCCCCCACCCAGGGGAATGAGCAGTTCTTC
CASSSPTQGNEQFF
>TRBD1|TRBV4-1|TRBJ1-4
TGCGCCAGCAGCCCGCGGGACCCCGGGACAGGGTATTCTGAGAATGAAAAACTGTTTTTT
CASSPRDPGTGYSENEKLFF
>-|TRBV29-1|TRBJ1-2
TGCAGCGTTGACAGGGCGGATGGCTACACCTTC
CSVDRADGYTF
>TRBD1|TRBV28|TRBJ2-7
TGTGCCAGCAGTTTTGCCCTCAGGGGGAGTGGGTACGAGCAGTACTTC
CASSFALRGSGYEQYF
>-|TRBV5-4|TRBJ1-2
TGTGCCAGCAGCGCACGGGACACCACATTGGGGACCTTC
CASSARDTTLGTF
>TRBD1|TRBV7-2|TRBJ2-7
TGTGCCAGCAGCCTTACCGGGACAGGGACCTACGAGCAGTACTTC
CASSLTGTGTYEQYF
>-|TRBV25-1|TRBJ1-2
TGTGCCAGCAGTGGGGCGACGAGCTATGGCTACACCTTC
CASSGATSYGYTF
>TRBD1|TRBV28|TRBJ2-7
TGTGCCAGCAGTTTACCGGGACAGCACTACGAGCAGTACTTC
CASSLPGQHYEQYF
>-|TRBV20-1|TRBJ2-7
TGCAGTGCTGGCGGTCCCTACGAGCAGTACTTC
CSAGGPYEQYF
>-|TRBV29-1|TRBJ1-2
TGCAGCGTGCCGGGGGTCTATGGCTACACCTTC
CSVPGVYGYTF
>TRBD1|TRBV19|TRBJ2-6
TGTGCCAGTACCCCGGGACAGGGGGCAGGAGGGGCCAACGTCCTGACTTTC
CASTPGQGAGGANVLTF
>-|TRBV30|TRBJ1-2
TGTGCCTGGAGTGTACAGGGTTCTTATGGCTACACCTTC
CAWSVQGSYGYTF
>TRBD2|TRBV10-3|TRBJ2-1
TGTGCCATCAGGATAGCGGGAGATAATGAGCAGTTCTTC
CAIRIAGDNEQFF
>-|TRBV5-1|TRBJ1-1
TGCGCCAGCAGCTTCATGGGGGGCACTGAAGCTTTCTTT
CASSFMGGTEAFF
>-|TRBV25-1|TRBJ2-1
TGTGCCAGCAGTGAATGGACAGAAGCGTTGCGAGGTGTTGAGCAGTTCTTC
CASSEWTEALRGVEQFF
>TRBD1|TRBV2|TRBJ1-2
TGTGCCAGCAGCGATCAAGGACAGGCTAACTATGGCTACACCTTC
CASSDQGQANYGYTF
>-|TRBV5-1|TRBJ1-4
TGCGCCAGCAGCTTTAACCCAGGGTTTAATGAAAAACTGTTTTTT
CASSFNPGFNEKLFF
>-|TRBV21-1|TRBJ1-2
TGTGCCAGCAGCAAAGGGGCAAAGGTCTATGGCTACACCTTC
CASSKGAKVYGYTF
>TRBD1|TRBV6-1|TRBJ2-7
TGTGCCAGCAGTGAAGGGGCAGGGGGCGCTAAGCAGTACTTC
CASSEGAGGAKQYF